This is a list of T cell receptor beta chains from one sample in a study of cytomegalovirus exposure and HLA in healthy donors. The data were produced by immunoSEQ multiplex PCR, yet TCRdb's version contains in-frame clones alone and is incomplete. The data contain some 120,000 clones, over 75% of them singletons. Sequencing used PBMCs. The receptors were gathered from a human donor in good health. Both conserved end residues are part of each CDR3. Each record gives: J gene, V gene, clone size, D gene, CDR3 DNA, CDR3 protein. A D gene is named only where the DNA matches it firmly. Part of the rows lack a size; the others show once, few, many or a class for expanded clones.

>TRBJ2-5|TRBV30|NA|NA
TGTGCCTGGAGGAGGAGTGCGGAGACCCAGTACTTC
CAWRRSAETQYF
>TRBJ1-5|TRBV4-1|few|NA
TGCGCCAGCAGCCAAGATGAACAGGGCGACGGGCAGCCCCAGCATTTT
CASSQDEQGDGQPQHF
>TRBJ2-1|TRBV5-1|NA|NA
TGCGCCAGCAGCCAGATCAGGGTTGCTGAGCAGTTCTTC
CASSQIRVAEQFF
>TRBJ1-5|TRBV4-1|NA|NA
TGCGCCAGCAGCCGGGACCGGGACAACAATCAGCCCCAGCATTTT
CASSRDRDNNQPQHF
>TRBJ2-1|TRBV5-1|NA|NA
TGCGCCAGCAGCTTGTTAGGACTAATAGCAGTAAACCCCTCCTACAATGAGCAGTTCTTC
CASSLLGLIAVNPSYNEQFF
>TRBJ1-1|TRBV20-1|NA|TRBD1
TGCAGTGCTATCCGGGACAGGGAAACTTTCTTT
CSAIRDRETFF
>TRBJ1-1|TRBV15|NA|NA
TGTGCCACCAGCAGAGCCCTACAGGGCTCTGAAGCTTTCTTT
CATSRALQGSEAFF
>TRBJ2-3|TRBV6-5|NA|TRBD2
TGTGCCAGCATAGCGGGACCTATCACAGATACGCAGTATTTT
CASIAGPITDTQYF
>TRBJ2-1|TRBV5-4|once|TRBD1
TGTGCCAGCAGCTTGGGGTCGGGACAGGGGAAAAATGAGCAGTTCTTC
CASSLGSGQGKNEQFF
>TRBJ2-7|TRBV12-5|NA|TRBD1
TGTGCTAGTGGGGGGGGGACAGGGGGCATCGAGCAGTACTTC
CASGGGTGGIEQYF
>TRBJ2-7|TRBV7-9|NA|TRBD2
TGTGCCAGCAGCCCTCAAGGGACTAGCGGGAGTGGCGAGCAGTACTTC
CASSPQGTSGSGEQYF
>TRBJ2-7|TRBV6-5|NA|NA
TGTGCCAGCAGTTACCAGGGGTTCTGCTCCTACGAGCAGTACTTC
CASSYQGFCSYEQYF
>TRBJ2-2|TRBV28|few|TRBD1
TGTGCCAGCAGTGCAGCAGGGGGCCCGAACACCGGGGAGCTGTTTTTT
CASSAAGGPNTGELFF
>TRBJ2-4|TRBV7-9|NA|TRBD1
TGTGCCAGCAGCATATACTCGGACAGGGGGCCGCGGAACATTCAGTACTTC
CASSIYSDRGPRNIQYF
>TRBJ1-2|TRBV7-9|NA|NA
TGTGCCAGCAGCTTAGGGGCCGGGACAACGACGAGTAGCTATGGCTACACCTTC
CASSLGAGTTTSSYGYTF
>TRBJ2-1|TRBV28|NA|TRBD1
TGTGCCAGCAGTTTTGAAGGGACAGTTCGGAATGAGCAGTTCTTC
CASSFEGTVRNEQFF
>TRBJ1-2|TRBV10-2|NA|TRBD1
TGCGCCAGCAGTTCCGGGACAGTAGTGTATGGCTACACCTTC
CASSSGTVVYGYTF
>TRBJ2-5|TRBV7-9|NA|TRBD1
TGTGCCAGCAGCCGAACGACAGGGGTCGAGACCCAGTACTTC
CASSRTTGVETQYF
>TRBJ2-1|TRBV11-2|NA|NA
TGTGCCAGCGGGCGGGGTAATTACAATGAGCAGTTCTTC
CASGRGNYNEQFF
>TRBJ2-1|TRBV6-4|NA|TRBD2
TGTGCCAGCAGTGAAGGACTAGCGGGCTACAATGAGCAGTTCTTC
CASSEGLAGYNEQFF
>TRBJ1-3|TRBV11-2|few|TRBD1
TGTGCCAGCAGCTATCGGACGCTTCAGGGGGCGCTAGGAAACACCATATATTTT
CASSYRTLQGALGNTIYF
>TRBJ2-7|TRBV5-1|NA|TRBD2
TGCGCCAGCAGCTTGCTGCTAGCGGGAGTGAGTGAGCAGTACTTC
CASSLLLAGVSEQYF
>TRBJ1-3|TRBV7-2|NA|NA
TGTGCCAGCAGCCTCTCCGGGGGAGGGAACACCATATATTTT
CASSLSGGGNTIYF
>TRBJ2-3|TRBV19|NA|NA
TGTGCCAGTAGTAGCCCAACGGACAGGAGGGTCGCAGATACGCAGTATTTT
CASSSPTDRRVADTQYF
>TRBJ2-1|TRBV9|NA|TRBD2
TGTGCCAGCAGCGTAGCGGGAGGTACCTCCTACAATGAGCAGTTCTTC
CASSVAGGTSYNEQFF
>TRBJ2-3|TRBV9|NA|NA
TGTGCCAGCAGCCCCCCCGTGTCCACTAGCACAGATACGCAGTATTTT
CASSPPVSTSTDTQYF
>TRBJ2-7|TRBV7-3|NA|TRBD2
TGTGCCAGCAGCTTAACGGGACTAGCGGGAGACGAGCAGTACTTC
CASSLTGLAGDEQYF
>TRBJ2-1|TRBV9|few|TRBD1
TGTGCCAGCAGCGCCCCCGAGGACAGGGGCGTCGGTGAGCAGTTCTTC
CASSAPEDRGVGEQFF